The 26 T cell receptor beta chains presented below share a single source sample, sequenced in a study of post-analysis software for immune sequencing data. Study-wide points: TRBV5-6, TRBV5-1 and TRBV20-1 were among 4 or 5 TRBV segments more frequent in patients than controls.

Their cognate antigens are unknown. The TCR beta cDNA libraries carried unique molecular identifiers. TCRdb reprocessed the PCR reads with MiXCR, giving one entry per CDR3 protein. The repertoire holds over 300,000 distinct CDR3 sequences, with about a third as singletons. Material: blood. The source of these receptors is a girl aged 10 to 17 with multiple sclerosis.

This chain uses TRBV7-2 with TRBJ2-1; D gene unclear. The ends were cut back, 5 bases at V and 0 bases at J, with 5 bases in the middle. Germline V gives CDR1 SGHTA, CDR2 FQGNSA. The CDR3 extends over 13 amino acids. The CDR3 protein is CASSVFSYNEQFF. The CDR3 DNA reads as TGTGCCAGCAGCGTCTTCTCCTACAATGAGCAGTTCTTC.

At least ten counts were recorded for this clonotype. The rearrangement uses TRBV5-5 and TRBJ2-1, with a possible D match to TRBD2 (5 bases). The CDR3 is 15 amino acids. Germline CDR1 SGHKS, CDR2 YYEKEE (reference sequence). The V end lost 4 bases, the J end lost 5 bases, and 16 bases lay between the germline ends. The CDR3 reads CASSPVRVSHNEQFF. In DNA, the CDR3 is TGTGCCAGCAGCCCCGTGCGGGTCTCTCACAATGAGCAGTTCTTC. Full variable domain (rest looked up from reference TRBV5-5 and TRBJ2-1): DAGVTQSPTHLIKTRGQQVTLRCSPISGHKSVSWYQQVLGQGPQFIFQYYEKEERGRGNFPDRFSARQFPNYSSELNVNALLLGDSALYLCASSPVRVSHNEQFFGPGTRLTVL.

This chain links TRBV20-1 with TRBJ2-3, with D uncertain. V was clipped by 5 bases and J by 1 base, with 13 bases between them. This CDR3 spans 14 amino acids. Germline V gene data show CDR1 as DFQATT and CDR2 as SNEGSKA (reference sequence). Here the CDR3 DNA reads TGCAGTGCTCCGACATTCTCGGGCACAGATACGCAGTATTTT. Its protein product is CSAPTFSGTDTQYF.

Many counts were recorded for this clonotype. The chain recombines TRBV6-5 with TRBJ2-3; the D gene is possibly TRBD1 (6 bases). The V and J ends lost 0 bases and 2 bases respectively, with 12 bases between them. The CDR3 totals 16 residues. Per the germline V gene, CDR1 is MNHEY and CDR2 is SVGAGI. CDR3 region: CASSYSGQLSTDTQYF. As DNA, the CDR3 is TGTGCCAGCAGTTACTCCGGACAGCTCTCCACAGATACGCAGTATTTT.

Comment on this clonotype: An end of the junction differs from the germline gene, which may be a read error. The chain is built from TRBV6-5 and TRBJ2-1, with TRBD1 matching 8 bases. The CDR3 has 14 residues. Germline assignment: CDR1 MNHEY and CDR2 SVGAGI. The CDR3 reads CATMLGQAYNEQFF. The CDR3, as DNA: TGTGCCACCATGCTGGGACAGGCCTATAATGAGCAGTTCTTC.

This CDR3 reads CALRKDRGNGDTFRYGYTF. The CDR3 DNA follows: TGTGCCCTCCGAAAGGACCGCGGGAACGGGGACACCTTTCGGTACGGCTACACCTTC. V gene TRBV7-9 combines with J gene TRBJ1-2; maybe TRBD1 (6 bases). The CDR3 extends over 19 amino acids. V lost 11 bases, J lost 8 bases, and 39 bases lay in between. CDR1 SEHNR and CDR2 FQNEAQ come from the germline V gene (reference sequence).

V is TRBV27 and J is TRBJ1-6, with D tentatively TRBD1 (5 bases). With 3 bases removed from V and 6 bases from J, the gap between germline ends came to 6 bases. This CDR3 contains 13 residues. Germline lookup yields CDR1 MNHEY and CDR2 SMNVEV (reference sequence). As DNA, the CDR3 is TGTGCCAGCAGTTTCGGGGGTAATTCACCCCTCCACTTT. This encodes CASSFGGNSPLHF.

The CDR3 region is CASGRGGGQRTDTQYF. The CDR3 DNA follows: TGTGCCAGCGGTCGGGGTGGGGGGCAAAGGACAGATACGCAGTATTTT. This chain joins TRBV11-2 and TRBJ2-3, with D perhaps assigned TRBD1 or TRBD2 (6 bases each). Germline V gene lookup returns CDR1 SGHAT and CDR2 FQNNGV. The V end lost 8 bases, the J end lost 3 bases, and 21 bases lay between the germline ends. This CDR3 is built from 16 residues.

The chain uses TRBV4-2 and TRBJ1-2; no reliable D call. Trimming pared 0 bases from V and 5 bases from J, leaving 16 bases between. The CDR3 length is 16 residues. In germline, CDR1 is LGHNA, CDR2 YNFKEQ. The CDR3 sequence is CASSQENKAALYGYTF. The CDR3 coding sequence is TGTGCCAGCAGCCAAGAGAACAAAGCAGCCTTGTATGGCTACACCTTC.

The chain uses TRBV4-3 and TRBJ1-5, with 7 bases lining up with TRBD1. This CDR3 contains 19 residues. Unmatched junction bases numbered 14, after V lost 3 bases and J lost 0 bases. Germline CDR1 is LGHNA and CDR2 is YSLEER. The CDR3 nucleotides read TGCGCCAGCAGCCATCCCAGGACAGGCCCCTCTTATAGCAATCAGCCCCAGCATTTT. Translating gives CASSHPRTGPSYSNQPQHF.

V and J are TRBV5-6 and TRBJ2-5; 8 bases fit TRBD2. CDR1 and CDR2 (germline): SGHDT, YYEEEE. The junction had 3 bases not matched to a gene; V was cut back by 1 base and J by 1 base. This CDR3 contains 15 residues. CDR3 nucleotides: TGTGCCAGCAGCTTGATAGCGGGGTTCCAAGAGACCCAGTACTTC. Residues: CASSLIAGFQETQYF.

This clonotype appeared many times. The chain uses TRBV4-2 and TRBJ1-2; D remains ambiguous. The germline V and J ends were trimmed by 0 bases and 0 bases, with 11 bases remaining between them. Germline lookup yields CDR1 LGHNA and CDR2 YNFKEQ. The length of the CDR3 is 16 residues. The CDR3: CASSQDPTVPNYGYTF. Here the CDR3 DNA reads TGTGCCAGCAGCCAAGATCCCACGGTTCCTAACTATGGCTACACCTTC.

Details on this clonotype: The junction and the germline gene differ at one end; a read error may be behind it. The chain recombines TRBV11-2 with TRBJ2-5; TRBD2 aligns across 12 bases. Germline V lookup: CDR1 SGHAT, CDR2 FQNNGV. The CDR3 has 15 amino acids. The CDR3 region has the DNA TGTGTCAGCAGCAAGACTAGCGGGGGTCCAAAGACCCAGTACTTC. This codes for CVSSKTSGGPKTQYF. The full variable domain, completed using reference TRBV11-2 and TRBJ2-5, is EAGVAQSPRYKIIEKRQSVAFWCNPISGHATLYWYQQILGQGPKLLIQFQNNGVVDDSQLPKDRFSAERLKGVDSTLKIQPAKLEDSAVYLCVSSKTSGGPKTQYFGPGTRLLVL.

The chain carries TRBV20-1 and TRBJ2-7; 10 nucleotides agree with TRBD2. The J call may be wrong; the DNA end is better matched by TRBJ2-5. There are 16 residues in the CDR3. Germline loops: CDR1 DFQATT, CDR2 SNEGSKA (reference sequence). The CDR3 sequence: CSARDASGGARETQYF. CDR3 nucleotide sequence: TGCAGTGCTAGAGATGCCAGCGGGGGGGCCAGAGAGACCCAGTACTTC.

This clonotype was seen ten or more times. The chain links TRBV25-1 to TRBJ1-2; D possibly corresponds to TRBD1 (5 bases). The CDR3 runs 15 residues. CDR1 is MGHDK and CDR2 is SYGVNS in the germline V gene. V was clipped by 4 bases and J by 8 bases, with 20 bases between them. In nucleotides, the CDR3 is TGTGCCAGCAGTGTGGGGACCGCCCTCCTAAAAGGCTACACCTTC. It specifies CASSVGTALLKGYTF.

This chain's CDR3 is CASRGTESSIEQYF. The CDR3 DNA sequence: TGTGCCAGCAGGGGGACAGAGAGTTCAATCGAGCAGTACTTC. This chain connects TRBV2 to TRBJ2-5; 7 bases match TRBD1. Near its end, the DNA agrees better with TRBJ2-7, so the J call may be wrong. There are 14 residues in the CDR3. Germline assignment: CDR1 SNHLY and CDR2 FYNNEI.

The table lists this clonotype with a few counts. This chain joins TRBV7-2 and TRBJ1-6, with TRBD1 identical over 9 bases. This CDR3 has 15 amino acids. V lost 5 bases and J lost 9; bases outside the gene matches: 8. Germline V gene data show CDR1 as SGHTA and CDR2 as FQGNSA. The CDR3 reads CASSIRQGEGSPLHF. CDR3 nucleotides: TGTGCCAGCAGCATCAGACAGGGGGAAGGTTCACCCCTCCACTTT.

The gene calls are TRBV12-3 or TRBV12-4 and TRBJ2-7; D may correspond to TRBD1 or TRBD2 (5 bases each). With 5 bases removed from V and 4 bases from J, the gap between germline ends came to 12 bases. The CDR3 sequence is 13 residues long. The CDR3 region is CASSRRDLYEQYF. CDR3 DNA: TGTGCCAGCAGTCGCCGGGACCTTTACGAGCAGTACTTC.

This clonotype was seen only a few times. V gene TRBV5-1 combines with J gene TRBJ1-5; TRBD1 matches 9 bases. Germline values: CDR1 SGHRS, CDR2 YFSETQ. The CDR3 runs to 15 residues. Trimming cost V 3 bases and J 6 bases; bases outside gene matches: 7. The CDR3: CASSSTGGRGQPQHF. DNA of the CDR3: TGCGCCAGCAGCTCGACAGGGGGAAGGGGTCAGCCCCAGCATTTT.

Only a few counts were recorded for this clonotype. The rearrangement uses TRBV7-8 and TRBJ1-2; 9 nucleotides agree with TRBD1. The CDR3 has 16 residues. The V and J ends lost 5 bases and 3 bases, in that order; junction bases with no gene match: 10. The germline CDR1 and CDR2 sequences are SGHVS and FQNEAQ. This CDR3 reads CASSPSRDRAYYGYTF. CDR3 DNA: TGTGCCAGCAGCCCTAGCCGGGACAGGGCGTACTATGGCTACACCTTC.

This clonotype was counted only a few times. The rearrangement links TRBV27 to TRBJ2-1; tentatively, D is TRBD2 (6 bases). The CDR3 is made up of 12 amino acids. In germline, CDR1 is MNHEY, CDR2 SMNVEV (reference sequence). The V end lost 5 bases, the J end lost 12 bases, and 14 bases lay between the germline ends. This CDR3 is CASSNLGGGQFF. Here the CDR3 DNA reads TGTGCCAGCAGTAACCTCGGGGGTGGGCAGTTCTTC.

J is TRBJ2-3 and V is TRBV6-4, with 9 bases fitting TRBD2. This CDR3 contains 15 residues. Germline values: CDR1 MRHNA, CDR2 SNTAGT. The junction had 7 bases not matched to a gene; V was cut back by 1 base and J by 8 bases. The CDR3 spells CASSDYGGGAGTQYF. In DNA form, the CDR3 reads TGTGCCAGCAGTGACTATGGCGGGGGGGCCGGTACGCAGTATTTT.

There are many counts of this clonotype. The rearrangement links TRBV7-9 to TRBJ2-7; perhaps TRBD2 as D (5 bases). Germline V lookup: CDR1 SEHNR, CDR2 FQNEAQ (reference sequence). V lost 7 bases, J lost 6 bases, and 19 bases lay in between. This CDR3 is 14 amino acids long. The CDR3 loop is CASTTLVEGGEQYF. The CDR3 DNA reads TGTGCCAGCACCACCTTAGTCGAGGGTGGCGAGCAGTACTTC.

This clonotype was observed at least ten times. The rearrangement uses TRBV29-1 and TRBJ1-1, with 9 bases aligning to TRBD1. Looked up from germline, CDR1 is SQVTM and CDR2 is ANQGSEA. J gave up 1 base and V 4 bases, and 7 bases lay outside the gene matches. This CDR3 spans 15 amino acids. CDR3 DNA: TGCAGCGTTGTGGGGACAGGGCCCACGAACACTGAAGCTTTCTTT. This codes for CSVVGTGPTNTEAFF.

This clonotype was seen only a few times. The chain joins TRBV6-5 to TRBJ1-2; 11 bases line up with TRBD1. V dropped 3 bases and J dropped 8; count of bases not matched to a gene: 8. The CDR3 consists of 15 residues. Looked up from germline, CDR1 is MNHEY and CDR2 is SVGAGI. Here the CDR3 reads CASSYHRGQGEGYTF. The CDR3, as DNA: TGTGCCAGCAGTTATCACCGGGGACAGGGGGAAGGCTACACCTTC.

V and J are TRBV6-2 or TRBV6-3 and TRBJ1-5; TRBD1 might be the D (6 bases). The ends were cut back, 2 bases at V and 7 bases at J, with 15 bases in the middle. The CDR3 has 15 residues. Germline loops: CDR1 MNHEY, CDR2 SVGEGT. The CDR3 DNA reads TGTGCCAGCAGTTACGCCTACAGGGAACTACAGCCCCAGCATTTT. Translating it yields CASSYAYRELQPQHF.